The 32 T cell receptor beta chains below come from one sample, sequenced in a study of OX40 agonist ivuxolimab in advanced cancers. The assay was immunoSEQ multiplex PCR, and TCRdb's table has in-frame clones only and misses some. The table has about 77,000 clones, about four fifths seen once; the top ten hold about 0.71%. Source: CD4+ or CD8+ T cells sorted from blood, taken in a trial of the OX40 agonist ivuxolimab. The source is an adult with an advanced solid tumor such as melanoma, head and neck, liver or kidney cancer.

This clone was detected only a few times. V and J are TRBV15 and TRBJ2-5; D gene ambiguous. The V gene's germline CDR1 is LNHNV and CDR2 YYDKDF (reference sequence). V gave up 1 base and J gave up 4 bases, with 4 bases separating them. The CDR3 has 12 residues. CDR3 sequence (DNA): TGTGCCACCAGCAGAGTGGGAGAGACCCAGTACTTC. Protein product: CATSRVGETQYF.

The chain is built from TRBV11-2 and TRBJ2-1, with 8 bases lining up with TRBD1. The germline V gene encodes CDR1 SGHAT and CDR2 FQNNGV. The CDR3 loop spans 16 amino acids. Trimming at V came to 5 bases and at J to 2 bases, leaving 8 bases not matched to a gene. The CDR3 here is CASSPGGRGAYNEQFF. The CDR3 nucleotides are TGTGCCAGCAGCCCAGGGGGCAGAGGCGCCTACAATGAGCAGTTCTTC.

The table lists this clone with a count of one. This rearrangement joins TRBV12-5 to TRBJ2-3; TRBD2 matches 9 bases. The CDR3 is 16 amino acids. Losses at the gene ends were 1 base for V and 5 bases for J; bases not matched to a gene: 7. Germline assignment: CDR1 LGHNT and CDR2 FRNRAP. CDR3 amino acids: CASGLGIAGAGDTQYF. CDR3 coding DNA: TGTGCTAGTGGTTTGGGAATAGCGGGGGCGGGAGATACGCAGTATTTT.

The V and J genes are TRBV18 and TRBJ2-1, with TRBD1 identical over 9 bases. The germline V gene encodes CDR1 KGHSH and CDR2 LQKENI. V lost 6 bases and J lost 2; bases outside the gene matches: 5. The CDR3 is made up of 15 amino acids. CDR3 DNA sequence: TGTGCCAGCTCCCCGGGACAGGGAACCTACAATGAGCAGTTCTTC. Protein product: CASSPGQGTYNEQFF.

The chain uses TRBV28 and TRBJ1-6, with TRBD1 matching 7 bases. The J segment lost 6 bases and the V segment lost 6 bases, leaving 14 bases of the junction unmatched. From germline, CDR1 is MDHEN and CDR2 SYDVKM. The CDR3 sequence is 17 residues long. The CDR3 DNA is TGTGCCAGCAGACCACCTACAGGGGAAGAAAGTAATTCACCCCTCCACTTT. This translates into CASRPPTGEESNSPLHF.

This chain uses TRBV7-9 with TRBJ1-5; D is perhaps TRBD1 (5 bases). The CDR3 is made up of 16 amino acids. Germline-derived CDR1 and CDR2 are SEHNR and FQNEAQ (reference sequence). V dropped 1 base and J dropped 3 bases, with 13 bases sitting between them. This chain's CDR3 is CASSLGGGKANQPQHF. The CDR3 DNA sequence: TGTGCCAGCAGCTTAGGTGGGGGAAAGGCCAATCAGCCCCAGCATTTT.

CDR3 loop: CASSSGTGGYGYTF. CDR3 nucleotide sequence: TGTGCCAGCAGCTCCGGGACCGGCGGCTATGGCTACACCTTC. The rearrangement joins TRBV7-2 to TRBJ1-2; perhaps TRBD1 as D (5 bases). From germline, CDR1 is SGHTA and CDR2 FQGNSA. Trimming took off 4 bases at V and 4 bases at J, with 13 bases between the two ends. The CDR3 is 14 residues long.

This chain joins TRBV30 and TRBJ2-5; the match to TRBD2 covers 10 bases. Germline assignment: CDR1 GTSNPN and CDR2 SVGIG (reference sequence). Trimming cost V 5 bases and J 14 bases; bases outside gene matches: 11. CDR3 length: 12 residues. CDR3 coding DNA: TGTGCCTGGCATCGGACTAGCGGTAGTCTTTACTTC. It yields the protein CAWHRTSGSLYF.

The chain recombines TRBV29-1 with TRBJ1-2, with D tentatively TRBD1 (6 bases). Germline V gene data show CDR1 as SQVTM and CDR2 as ANQGSEA. The CDR3 has 13 amino acids. V was pared by 5 bases and J by 7 bases, with 17 bases between. The CDR3 here is CSVPGQPGAGYTF. CDR3 bases: TGCAGCGTTCCTGGACAGCCTGGAGCTGGCTACACCTTC.

The V and J genes are TRBV5-1 and TRBJ2-2, with a possible D match to TRBD2 (6 bases). The germline gives CDR1 SGHRS, CDR2 YFSETQ. V dropped 5 bases and J dropped 4 bases, with 15 bases sitting between them. CDR3 size: 15 residues. CDR3 amino acids: CASRVGTGVTGELFF. CDR3 coding DNA: TGCGCCAGCAGGGTCGGGACGGGGGTCACCGGGGAGCTGTTTTTT.

The chain joins TRBV6-6 to TRBJ1-5; D is unresolved. The CDR3 covers 14 residues. CDR1 is MNHNY and CDR2 is SVGAGI in the germline V gene (reference sequence). Trimming shortened V by 2 bases and J by 6 bases, and 11 bases separated the two germline ends. The CDR3 loop is CASSYGRTGQPQHF. The CDR3 nucleotides are TGTGCCAGCAGTTACGGTCGAACGGGTCAGCCCCAGCATTTT.

The J gene is TRBJ2-6, the V gene TRBV7-3; TRBD2 is a possible D gene (6 bases). V was shortened by 1 base and J by 11 bases, with 12 bases between the two germline ends. The germline V gene encodes CDR1 SGHTA and CDR2 FQGTGA. This CDR3 spans 14 amino acids. The chain's CDR3 is CASSLIAAGDVLTF. In DNA form, the CDR3 reads TGTGCCAGCAGCTTAATTGCAGCGGGCGACGTCCTGACTTTC.

This chain connects TRBV27 to TRBJ1-2; 9 bases agree with TRBD1. The CDR3 loop spans 15 amino acids. The trim removed 2 bases at V and 4 bases at J, leaving 5 bases unmatched. Germline lookup yields CDR1 MNHEY and CDR2 SMNVEV (reference sequence). The CDR3 DNA follows: TGTGCCAGCAGTTTAGTGGGACAGGGCAGCTATGGCTACACCTTC. As protein: CASSLVGQGSYGYTF.

The V gene is TRBV9, the J gene TRBJ2-1; 10 bases map to TRBD2. There are 15 residues in the CDR3. The junction had 4 bases not matched to a gene; V was cut back by 0 bases and J by 7 bases. Germline V gives CDR1 SGDLS, CDR2 YYNGEE. In DNA, the CDR3 is TGTGCCAGCAGCGTAGAGGCTAGCGGGAGTAATGAGCAGTTCTTC. Translation gives CASSVEASGSNEQFF.

This clone has a single count. This chain uses TRBV5-3 with TRBJ1-3; tentative D call: TRBD1 (5 bases). TRBV5-3 qualifies as an ORF whose function is uncertain. The CDR3 has 18 amino acids. With 0 bases removed from V and 0 bases from J, the gap between germline ends came to 16 bases. CDR3 sequence: CARSLVTERTNSGNTIYF. CDR3 sequence (DNA): TGTGCCAGAAGCTTGGTTACTGAACGGACAAACTCTGGAAACACCATATATTTT.

V usage is TRBV18 and J usage is TRBJ1-2; D is possibly TRBD1 (5 bases). Germline-derived CDR1 and CDR2 are KGHSH and LQKENI. The CDR3 loop spans 16 amino acids. V was shortened by 2 bases and J by 6 bases, with 19 bases between the two germline ends. For the CDR3, the DNA is TGTGCCAGCTCACCAGGGGTATGGGGCAGCGGCGATGGCTACACCTTC. Translated: CASSPGVWGSGDGYTF.

The J gene is TRBJ2-5, the V gene TRBV7-8; TRBD1 is a possible D gene (5 bases). The J call may be wrong; the DNA end is better matched by TRBJ2-7. CDR1 SGHVS and CDR2 FQNEAQ come from the germline V gene. The CDR3 totals 14 residues. CDR3 amino acids: CASSSQDTRYEQYF. CDR3 in DNA: TGTGCCAGCAGCTCACAGGATACCCGCTACGAGCAGTACTTC.

The V gene is TRBV28, the J gene TRBJ1-3, with D possibly being TRBD1 (5 bases). V was clipped by 7 bases and J by 0 bases, with 10 bases between them. CDR1 MDHEN and CDR2 SYDVKM come from the germline V gene. There are 14 residues in the CDR3. CDR3: CASTGSLSGNTIYF. The CDR3 DNA reads as TGTGCCAGCACAGGGTCCCTCTCTGGAAACACCATATATTTT.

The V gene is TRBV7-2, the J gene TRBJ1-2, with D maybe TRBD1 (6 bases). CDR3 length: 16 amino acids. The V gene lost 2 bases and the J gene lost 4 bases, with 17 bases spanning the gap. CDR1 and CDR2 from the germline V gene are SGHTA and FQGNSA. CDR3 nucleotides: TGTGCCAGCAGCTTAAGTCAGGGGACGAGAGGCTATGGCTACACCTTC. This translates into CASSLSQGTRGYGYTF.

This chain joins TRBV9 and TRBJ2-5; 14 nucleotides agree with TRBD2. Germline CDR1 is SGDLS and CDR2 is YYNGEE. The trim removed 4 bases at V and 4 bases at J, leaving 6 bases unmatched. The CDR3 consists of 16 residues. The CDR3: CASSLTGTSGGETQYF. CDR3 DNA: TGTGCCAGCAGCTTAACCGGGACTAGCGGGGGAGAGACCCAGTACTTC.

The chain combines TRBV6-1 with TRBJ2-7; possibly TRBD2 for D (6 bases). The V gene lost 7 bases and the J gene lost 2 bases, with 9 bases spanning the gap. The CDR3 has 12 residues. Germline loops: CDR1 MNHNS, CDR2 SASEGT. Here the CDR3 reads CASTEGAYEQYF. In DNA, the CDR3 is TGTGCCAGCACGGAGGGAGCCTACGAGCAGTACTTC.

The chain recombines TRBV6-5 with TRBJ2-7; possible D gene TRBD2, 5 bases. V was pared by 8 bases and J by 3 bases, with 14 bases between. Germline V lookup: CDR1 MNHEY, CDR2 SVGAGI. This CDR3 contains 13 residues. CDR3 loop: CASLSGGGYEQYF. For the CDR3, the DNA is TGTGCCAGCTTATCCGGAGGCGGCTACGAGCAGTACTTC.

In DNA form, the CDR3 reads TGCGCCAGCAGCTGGGGTTTAGGCACAGATACGCAGTATTTT. Translation gives CASSWGLGTDTQYF. The gene calls are TRBV10-1 and TRBJ2-3; D is unresolved. CDR1 and CDR2 from the germline V gene are WNHNN and SYGVQD (reference sequence). The length of the CDR3 is 14 residues. The V gene lost 6 bases and the J gene lost 1 base, with 11 bases spanning the gap.

V is TRBV6-1 and J is TRBJ1-1; perhaps TRBD1 as D (5 bases). CDR1 and CDR2 (germline): MNHNS, SASEGT. Trimming took 2 bases from V and 5 from J, leaving 12 bases between them. The CDR3 has 14 residues. The CDR3 loop is CASSEQTKGTEAFF. The CDR3 nucleotides read TGTGCCAGCAGTGAACAAACAAAGGGGACTGAAGCTTTCTTT.

The rearrangement links TRBV28 to TRBJ2-3, with 9 bases matching TRBD1. This CDR3 comprises 14 residues. The germline V gene encodes CDR1 MDHEN and CDR2 SYDVKM. The V gene end was trimmed by 5 bases and the J gene end by 4 bases; junction bases not matched to a gene: 4. The CDR3 nucleotides are TGTGCCAGCAGTACGGACAGGGGACCAGATACGCAGTATTTT. Translating it yields CASSTDRGPDTQYF.

The chain is built from TRBV6-6 and TRBJ2-3; D is unclear. There are 12 residues in the CDR3. CDR1 is MNHNY, CDR2 SVGAGI, per germline (reference sequence). V gave up 2 bases and J gave up 8 bases, with 8 bases separating them. This chain's CDR3 is CASSYLISTQYF. CDR3 bases: TGTGCCAGCAGTTACCTGATCAGTACGCAGTATTTT.

V gene TRBV7-2 combines with J gene TRBJ1-6; TRBD1 matches 7 bases. Germline V gene lookup returns CDR1 SGHTA and CDR2 FQGNSA. The V gene end was trimmed by 5 bases and the J gene end by 0 bases; junction bases not matched to a gene: 7. This CDR3 region has 17 residues. The CDR3 sequence: CASSLRGGSSYNSPLHF. CDR3 coding DNA: TGTGCCAGCAGCCTCAGGGGGGGTAGCTCCTATAATTCACCCCTCCACTTT.

The rearrangement uses TRBV2 and TRBJ1-6; the match to TRBD1 covers 9 bases. The CDR3 contains 14 residues. The ends lost 6 bases at V and 10 bases at J; junction bases unmatched: 7. The germline gives CDR1 SNHLY, CDR2 FYNNEI. This chain's CDR3 is CASRPGTGFSPLHF. The DNA for the CDR3 is TGTGCCAGCAGACCTGGGACAGGGTTCTCACCCCTCCACTTT.

J is TRBJ2-2 and V is TRBV7-9; D remains unclear. Germline V CDR1 and CDR2: SEHNR, FQNEAQ (reference sequence). The CDR3 is 14 amino acids. V lost 1 base, J lost 3 bases, and 6 bases lay in between. In DNA, the CDR3 is TGTGCCAGCAGCTTAGTACGAGACACCGGGGAGCTGTTTTTT. Its translation: CASSLVRDTGELFF.

The chain carries TRBV2 and TRBJ2-7, with TRBD2 identical over 10 bases. After removal of 8 bases from V and 4 bases from J, the junction contained 8 bases not matched to a gene. The CDR3 consists of 14 residues. Per the germline V gene, CDR1 is SNHLY and CDR2 is FYNNEI. DNA of the CDR3: TGTGCCAGCTGCCCCGGACTAGCGGCGTACGAGCAGTACTTC. Protein sequence: CASCPGLAAYEQYF.

V and J are TRBV7-9 and TRBJ1-2; D may be TRBD1 (5 bases). CDR3 length: 12 residues. Germline V gene data show CDR1 as SEHNR and CDR2 as FQNEAQ (reference sequence). V was clipped by 3 bases and J by 6 bases, with 8 bases between them. The CDR3 sequence is CASSFSGDGYTF. The CDR3 DNA reads as TGTGCCAGCAGCTTCTCGGGGGATGGCTACACCTTC.

V and J are TRBV29-1 and TRBJ1-1; D unresolved. The V gene lost 7 bases and the J gene lost 2 bases, with 11 bases spanning the gap. From germline, CDR1 is SQVTM and CDR2 ANQGSEA. The CDR3 covers 12 residues. CDR3 sequence: CSGTVRNTEAFF. CDR3 nucleotides: TGCAGCGGAACCGTCCGAAACACTGAAGCTTTCTTT.